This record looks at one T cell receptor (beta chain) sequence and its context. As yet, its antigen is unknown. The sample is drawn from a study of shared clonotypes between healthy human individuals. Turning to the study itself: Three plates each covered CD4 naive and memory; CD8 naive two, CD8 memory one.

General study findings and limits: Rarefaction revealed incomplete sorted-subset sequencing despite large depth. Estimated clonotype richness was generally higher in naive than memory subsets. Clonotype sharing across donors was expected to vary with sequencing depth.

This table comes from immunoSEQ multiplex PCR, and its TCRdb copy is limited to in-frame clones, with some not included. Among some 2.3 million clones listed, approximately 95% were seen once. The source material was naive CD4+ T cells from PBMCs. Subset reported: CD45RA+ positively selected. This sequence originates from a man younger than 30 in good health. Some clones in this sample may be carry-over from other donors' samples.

The CDR3 nucleotides read TGCGCCAGCAGCCAAGTTGGTAGGGTCACAGATACGCAGTATTTT. Its protein product is CASSQVGRVTDTQYF. The chain is built from TRBV4-1 and TRBJ2-3, with D unclear. The V end lost 1 base, the J end lost 2 bases, and 10 bases lay between the germline ends. Germline V gives CDR1 MGHRA, CDR2 YSYEKL. The CDR3 totals 15 residues.